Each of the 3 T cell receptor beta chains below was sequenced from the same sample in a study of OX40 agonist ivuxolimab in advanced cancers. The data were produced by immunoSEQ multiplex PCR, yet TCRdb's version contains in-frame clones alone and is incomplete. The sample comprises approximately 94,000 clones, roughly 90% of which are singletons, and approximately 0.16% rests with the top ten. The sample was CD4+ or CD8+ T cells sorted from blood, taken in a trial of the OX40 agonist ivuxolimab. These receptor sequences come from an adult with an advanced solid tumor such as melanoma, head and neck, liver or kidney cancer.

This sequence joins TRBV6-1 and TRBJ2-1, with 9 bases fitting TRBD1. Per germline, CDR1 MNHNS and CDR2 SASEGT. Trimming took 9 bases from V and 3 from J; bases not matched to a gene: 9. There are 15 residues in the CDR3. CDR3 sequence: CASPSGTGLYNEQFF. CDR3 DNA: TGTGCCAGTCCCTCCGGGACAGGGCTCTACAATGAGCAGTTCTTC.

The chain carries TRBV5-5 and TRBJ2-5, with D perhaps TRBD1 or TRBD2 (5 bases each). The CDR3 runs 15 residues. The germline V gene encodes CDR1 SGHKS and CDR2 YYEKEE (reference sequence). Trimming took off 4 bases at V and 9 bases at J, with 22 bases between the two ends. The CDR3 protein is CASSRRLGQGRAQYF. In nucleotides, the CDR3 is TGTGCCAGCAGCCGCCGCCTGGGGCAGGGACGGGCCCAGTACTTC.

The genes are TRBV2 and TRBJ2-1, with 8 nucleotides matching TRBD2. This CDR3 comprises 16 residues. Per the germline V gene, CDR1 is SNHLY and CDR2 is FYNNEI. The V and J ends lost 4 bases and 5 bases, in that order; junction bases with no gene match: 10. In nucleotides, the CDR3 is TGTGCCAGCAGTGCGGACAGCGGGAGTTCGAACAATGAGCAGTTCTTC. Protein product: CASSADSGSSNNEQFF.